The source of this T cell receptor beta chain is a study of T cells in Graves' hyperthyroidism and ophthalmopathy. Trimming removed 5 bases from V and 8 bases from J; junction bases left unmatched: 12. CDR3 length: 16 amino acids. Germline V lookup: CDR1 SNHLY, CDR2 FYNNEI. Amplified TCR beta CDR3 regions derived from RNA transcripts. TCR CDR3 regions were first amplified by RT-PCR with HTBI primers. TCRdb used MiXCR to reprocess the multiplex PCR reads, holding one entry per CDR3 protein. The sample includes around 99,000 distinct CDR3 sequences, approximately 15% of them seen just once. Clinical symptoms, serum thyroxine, TRAb, thyroid ultrasound and orbital computed tomography informed diagnoses.

The clonotype comes from a woman aged 50 to 60 with Graves' hyperthyroidism. The rearrangement joins TRBV2 to TRBJ2-1; TRBD2 agrees at 10 bases. The sequencing sample was made of blood. This CDR3 reads CASSSPGTSVWYEQFF. In nucleotides, the CDR3 is TGTGCCAGCAGTTCCCCGGGGACTAGCGTGTGGTATGAGCAGTTCTTC. Using reference TRBV2 and TRBJ2-1 for the parts outside the CDR3, the full variable domain is EPEVTQTPSHQVTQMGQEVILRCVPISNHLYFYWYRQILGQKVEFLVSFYNNEISEKSEIFDDQFSVERPDGSNFTLKIRSTKLEDSAMYFCASSSPGTSVWYEQFFGPGTRLTVL.